A single sample is the source of the 30 T cell receptor beta chains below, sequenced in a study of cytomegalovirus exposure and HLA in healthy donors. Vbeta (60) and Jbeta (13) primers were used in the PCR. Here immunoSEQ multiplex PCR was the method, and the copy in TCRdb shows in-frame clones only, minus some. The sample holds fewer than 250,000 clones; more than 80% are singletons and the top ten take 2.5% to 3%. The sample taken for sequencing was PBMCs. These receptors originate from a man aged 25-45 years in good health and CMV-seronegative.

The chain couples TRBV11-2 to TRBJ2-1, with TRBD2 matching 11 bases. CDR3 size: 16 residues. V lost 5 bases to trimming and J lost 0 bases; unmatched junction nucleotides: 3. The germline gives CDR1 SGHAT, CDR2 FQNNGV. CDR3 DNA: TGTGCCAGCAGCATAGCGGGGGGGAGCTCCTACAATGAGCAGTTCTTC. Protein product: CASSIAGGSSYNEQFF.

J is TRBJ1-2 and V is TRBV27; perhaps TRBD1 as D (5 bases). The CDR3 totals 12 residues. The germline gives CDR1 MNHEY, CDR2 SMNVEV (reference sequence). The V gene lost 11 bases and the J gene lost 7 bases, with 17 bases spanning the gap. CDR3 protein: CAPLGGGCGYTF. In nucleotides, the CDR3 is TGTGCCCCCCTGGGGGGGGGATGTGGCTACACCTTC.

The chain has TRBV5-1 and TRBJ1-1; 7 bases are a match to TRBD1. This CDR3 spans 12 amino acids. The J segment lost 9 bases and the V segment lost 0 bases, leaving 2 bases of the junction unmatched. Looked up from germline, CDR1 is SGHRS and CDR2 is YFSETQ. As DNA, the CDR3 is TGCGCCAGCAGCTTGGACAGGGGCAAAGCTTTCTTT. This sequence encodes CASSLDRGKAFF.

The chain uses TRBV7-9 and TRBJ2-7; TRBD2 aligns across 13 bases. The V and J ends lost 2 bases and 7 bases, in that order; junction bases with no gene match: 8. Per the germline V gene, CDR1 is SEHNR and CDR2 is FQNEAQ (reference sequence). The CDR3 is 16 amino acids. The CDR3 sequence is CASSLPGLAGIQEQYF. CDR3 DNA: TGTGCCAGCAGCTTACCGGGACTAGCGGGAATCCAGGAGCAGTACTTC.

Only one count was recorded for this clone. This chain links TRBV19 with TRBJ1-5, with TRBD1 identical over 10 bases. V gave up 6 bases and J gave up 2 bases; unmatched junction bases: 4. Germline assignment: CDR1 LNHDA and CDR2 SQIVND (reference sequence). The CDR3 runs 15 residues. CDR3 loop: CASRGDRGGNQPQHF. In DNA form, the CDR3 reads TGTGCCAGTAGGGGGGACAGGGGAGGCAATCAGCCCCAGCATTTT.

The chain uses TRBV5-1 and TRBJ1-2; D is unclear. V gave up 1 base and J gave up 8 bases, with 15 bases separating them. The CDR3 loop spans 14 amino acids. Germline CDR1 SGHRS, CDR2 YFSETQ. The CDR3 sequence is CASSLQSGKGGYTF. In nucleotides, the CDR3 is TGCGCCAGCAGCTTGCAATCGGGGAAGGGCGGCTACACCTTC. The whole variable domain, filled in from reference TRBV5-1 and TRBJ1-2, reads KAGVTQTPRYLIKTRGQQVTLSCSPISGHRSVSWYQQTPGQGLQFLFEYFSETQRNKGNFPGRFSGRQFSNSRSEMNVSTLELGDSALYLCASSLQSGKGGYTFGSGTRLTVV.

The V gene is TRBV19, the J gene TRBJ2-2, with 10 bases identical to TRBD1. The V gene's germline CDR1 is LNHDA and CDR2 SQIVND (reference sequence). The CDR3 length is 18 residues. With V trimmed by 7 bases and J by 3 bases, 14 bases remained unmatched. The CDR3 protein is CASNRNPGQGNYTGELFF. The CDR3 DNA reads TGTGCCAGTAACCGAAATCCGGGACAGGGGAATTACACCGGGGAGCTGTTTTTT.

The chain couples TRBV6-6 to TRBJ2-6; D might be TRBD2 (5 bases). This CDR3 is built from 16 residues. V lost 4 bases, J lost 1 base, and 11 bases lay in between. The germline V gene encodes CDR1 MNHNY and CDR2 SVGAGI (reference sequence). CDR3 in DNA: TGTGCCAGCAGTTCACTCGGACTGTCTGGGGCCAACGTCCTGACTTTC. Amino acids: CASSSLGLSGANVLTF.

A word on this clone: The junction does not match germline at one end; this may be a read error. V gene TRBV7-7 combines with J gene TRBJ2-5, with D uncertain. Germline V gene data show CDR1 as SSHAT and CDR2 as FNYEAQ (reference sequence). CDR3 length: 13 amino acids. CDR3 DNA: TGTGCTAGCAGCTTAAGGATCGCGAGGAAGCAGTACTTC. This translates into CASSLRIARKQYF.

This clone showed up just once. The junction and the germline gene differ at one end; a read error may be behind it. V gene TRBV4-3 combines with J gene TRBJ2-6; 7 bases line up with TRBD1. Germline lookup yields CDR1 LGHNA and CDR2 YSLEER. This CDR3 contains 17 residues. DNA for the CDR3: TGCGCCAGCAGCCAAGTGGGACAGATCTCTGGGGCCAGCGTCCTGACTTTC. It yields the protein CASSQVGQISGASVLTF.

V gene TRBV4-1 combines with J gene TRBJ2-3, with TRBD2 matching over 9 bases. There are 15 residues in the CDR3. With 5 bases clipped from V and 4 bases from J, the junction kept 7 bases outside the gene matches. Germline V gene sequence: CDR1 MGHRA, CDR2 YSYEKL. Written as DNA, the CDR3 is TGCGCCAGCAGCAACCCGGGACTAGCCTCAGATACGCAGTATTTT. It is translated as CASSNPGLASDTQYF.

This clone showed up just a few times. The J gene is TRBJ2-1, the V gene TRBV5-4; 7 bases line up with TRBD2. The CDR3 sequence is 15 residues long. The V and J ends lost 2 bases and 9 bases, in that order; junction bases with no gene match: 11. From germline, CDR1 is SGHNT and CDR2 YYREEE (reference sequence). The DNA of the CDR3 is TGTGCCAGCAGCTTTCGGGCGGGGGAGTTTCGTGAGCAGTTCTTC. Amino acids: CASSFRAGEFREQFF.

The J gene is TRBJ2-3, the V gene TRBV5-4; TRBD2 matches at 8 bases. Germline V gene data show CDR1 as SGHNT and CDR2 as YYREEE (reference sequence). V lost 4 bases, J lost 3 bases, and 13 bases stayed unmatched. The CDR3 contains 17 residues. The CDR3 protein is CASSPSLAGPGTDTQYF. As DNA, the CDR3 is TGTGCCAGCAGCCCTAGCTTAGCGGGGCCGGGGACAGATACGCAGTATTTT.

The V gene is TRBV2, the J gene TRBJ2-5; 10 bases line up with TRBD2. CDR3 length: 14 residues. In germline, CDR1 is SNHLY, CDR2 FYNNEI. V gave up 4 bases and J gave up 5 bases; unmatched junction bases: 4. CDR3 residues: CASSGSGGAETQYF. In DNA, the CDR3 is TGTGCCAGCAGTGGAAGCGGGGGGGCCGAGACCCAGTACTTC. The variable domain in full, completed from reference TRBV2 and TRBJ2-5, reads EPEVTQTPSHQVTQMGQEVILRCVPISNHLYFYWYRQILGQKVEFLVSFYNNEISEKSEIFDDQFSVERPDGSNFTLKIRSTKLEDSAMYFCASSGSGGAETQYFGPGTRLLVL.

V is TRBV10-2 and J is TRBJ2-1, with 15 bases aligning to TRBD2. The CDR3 sequence is 16 residues long. V dropped 6 bases and J dropped 5; count of bases not matched to a gene: 5. The germline CDR1 and CDR2 sequences are WSHSY and SAAADI. CDR3 residues: CASRGTSGGQHNEQFF. The CDR3 DNA reads TGCGCCAGCAGGGGGACTAGCGGGGGGCAGCACAATGAGCAGTTCTTC.

The chain recombines TRBV7-9 with TRBJ1-1; 8 bases match TRBD1. In germline, CDR1 is SEHNR, CDR2 FQNEAQ (reference sequence). This CDR3 is built from 15 residues. The trim removed 5 bases at V and 10 bases at J, leaving 15 bases unmatched. The CDR3 sequence: CASSPGQGAPSGAFF. The CDR3 DNA sequence: TGTGCCAGCAGCCCTGGGCAGGGGGCGCCGTCGGGAGCTTTCTTT.

This clone was seen just once. The chain couples TRBV6-1 to TRBJ2-5; weak D call: TRBD2 (7 bases). CDR1 and CDR2 (germline): MNHNS, SASEGT. The CDR3 length is 15 residues. Trimming cost V 6 bases and J 0 bases, with 14 bases left between them. The CDR3 here is CASRAGGPYQETQYF. CDR3 bases: TGTGCCAGCAGGGCCGGGGGGCCGTACCAAGAGACCCAGTACTTC.

The chain is built from TRBV28 and TRBJ1-3; D might be TRBD1 (5 bases). The CDR3 runs to 14 residues. V was shortened by 7 bases and J by 4 bases, with 14 bases between the two germline ends. From germline, CDR1 is MDHEN and CDR2 SYDVKM. CDR3 nucleotides: TGTGCCAGCACCGGTTTGGGGGGGGGAAACACCATATATTTT. Residues: CASTGLGGGNTIYF.

The chain uses TRBV2 and TRBJ1-2; D is possibly TRBD1 (6 bases). CDR1 and CDR2 from the germline V gene are SNHLY and FYNNEI. Trimming left V 4 bases short and J 10 bases short, with 22 bases between. CDR3 length: 15 amino acids. This chain's CDR3 is CASSVSGQDLFDYTF. The CDR3 coding sequence is TGTGCCAGCAGTGTGTCGGGACAAGACCTCTTTGACTACACCTTC. The full variable domain, with the rest looked up from reference TRBV2 and TRBJ1-2, is EPEVTQTPSHQVTQMGQEVILRCVPISNHLYFYWYRQILGQKVEFLVSFYNNEISEKSEIFDDQFSVERPDGSNFTLKIRSTKLEDSAMYFCASSVSGQDLFDYTFGSGTRLTVV.

The J gene is TRBJ2-1, the V gene TRBV6-1, with TRBD2 matching over 10 bases. CDR1 MNHNS and CDR2 SASEGT come from the germline V gene. The V gene end was trimmed by 3 bases and the J gene end by 15 bases; junction bases not matched to a gene: 17. This CDR3 is 16 amino acids long. CDR3 DNA: TGTGCCAGCAGTGATAGGGGGGGTGGGCTAGCGGGGGCCCCGTTCTTC. Encoded protein: CASSDRGGGLAGAPFF.

The CDR3 spells CASSDLLALQVAFDDEQFF. CDR3 DNA: TGTGCCAGCAGTGACCTCCTAGCATTGCAGGTGGCTTTTGACGATGAGCAGTTCTTC. V is TRBV2 and J is TRBJ2-1; TRBD2 might be the D (5 bases). Looked up from germline, CDR1 is SNHLY and CDR2 is FYNNEI. The CDR3 has 19 amino acids. V lost 3 bases and J 8 bases, leaving 29 bases between the germline ends. Full variable domain (outside the CDR3, taken from reference TRBV2 and TRBJ2-1): EPEVTQTPSHQVTQMGQEVILRCVPISNHLYFYWYRQILGQKVEFLVSFYNNEISEKSEIFDDQFSVERPDGSNFTLKIRSTKLEDSAMYFCASSDLLALQVAFDDEQFFGPGTRLTVL.

The chain uses TRBV5-1 and TRBJ2-2; 16 positions agree with TRBD2. Germline CDR1 SGHRS, CDR2 YFSETQ. This CDR3 comprises 18 residues. The ends lost 4 bases at V and 7 bases at J; junction bases unmatched: 10. The CDR3 reads CASSITGLAGGPDGELFF. CDR3 DNA: TGCGCCAGCAGCATAACGGGACTAGCGGGGGGGCCTGACGGGGAGCTGTTTTTT.

The chain recombines TRBV5-6 with TRBJ2-1, with 15 positions matching TRBD2. V was pared by 0 bases and J by 8 bases, with 6 bases of the junction left unmatched. Germline V gives CDR1 SGHDT, CDR2 YYEEEE. The CDR3 covers 17 residues. CDR3 sequence: CASSLAGLAGGWDEQFF. CDR3 bases: TGTGCCAGCAGCTTGGCCGGACTAGCGGGGGGGTGGGATGAGCAGTTCTTC. The full variable domain, its missing parts supplied by reference TRBV5-6 and TRBJ2-1, is DAGVTQSPTHLIKTRGQQVTLRCSPKSGHDTVSWYQQALGQGPQFIFQYYEEEERQRGNFPDRFSGHQFPNYSSELNVNALLLGDSALYLCASSLAGLAGGWDEQFFGPGTRLTVL.

This chain links TRBV6-5 with TRBJ1-2; 12 nucleotides match TRBD1. The V gene's germline CDR1 is MNHEY and CDR2 SVGAGI. This CDR3 has 13 residues. V shed 6 bases and J 8 bases; nucleotides not matched to a gene: 4. The CDR3 region is CASRSGTGGGYTF. The CDR3 DNA sequence: TGTGCCAGCAGGTCCGGGACAGGGGGCGGCTACACCTTC.

The chain joins TRBV2 to TRBJ1-2; 7 bases map to TRBD1. Trimming took 4 bases from V and 4 from J; bases not matched to a gene: 9. The CDR3 contains 15 residues. Germline CDR1 reads SNHLY; CDR2 reads FYNNEI. CDR3 sequence reads: CASSGMGTEFYGYTF. The CDR3 coding sequence is TGTGCCAGCAGTGGGATGGGGACAGAGTTCTATGGCTACACCTTC.

The J gene is TRBJ2-7, the V gene TRBV6-5, with D unclear. V lost 6 bases and J 2 bases, leaving 11 bases between the germline ends. This CDR3 has 13 amino acids. Germline lookup yields CDR1 MNHEY and CDR2 SVGAGI. Here the CDR3 reads CASRDTETYEQYF. The CDR3 nucleotides read TGTGCCAGCAGAGATACAGAGACCTACGAGCAGTACTTC.

The V and J genes are TRBV7-2 and TRBJ2-3; D may be TRBD2 (6 bases). V gave up 4 bases and J gave up 6 bases, with 20 bases separating them. Germline V gene data show CDR1 as SGHTA and CDR2 as FQGNSA. The CDR3 extends over 16 amino acids. CDR3 residues: CASSYYALGLMDTQYF. The CDR3, as DNA: TGTGCCAGCAGCTATTATGCCCTCGGACTAATGGATACGCAGTATTTT.

The table lists this clone with a count of one. V usage is TRBV6-6 and J usage is TRBJ1-1, with D tentatively TRBD1 (5 bases). CDR1 is MNHNY, CDR2 SVGAGI, per germline (reference sequence). Trimming pared 4 bases from V and 4 bases from J, leaving 13 bases between. CDR3 length: 14 residues. CDR3: CASSLIRVSTEAFF. The CDR3 region has the DNA TGTGCCAGCAGTTTAATCAGGGTAAGCACTGAAGCTTTCTTT.

The gene calls are TRBV18 and TRBJ2-5; TRBD1 matches at 9 bases. The V and J ends lost 6 bases and 3 bases, in that order; junction bases with no gene match: 17. This CDR3 has 18 residues. CDR1 KGHSH and CDR2 LQKENI come from the germline V gene. CDR3 in amino acids: CASSYWTSVGTGKETQYF. In DNA, the CDR3 is TGTGCCAGCTCGTACTGGACTTCGGTTGGGACAGGGAAAGAGACCCAGTACTTC.

The chain is built from TRBV6-6 and TRBJ1-5; no clear D. The CDR3 runs 14 residues. The V end lost 5 bases, the J end lost 5 bases, and 13 bases lay between the germline ends. The V gene's germline CDR1 is MNHNY and CDR2 SVGAGI (reference sequence). CDR3 bases: TGTGCCAGCAGTAGTACGGAGGTAGATCAGCCCCAGCATTTT. It codes for CASSSTEVDQPQHF.